This TCR beta chain was captured by sequencing in a study of cytomegalovirus exposure and HLA in healthy donors. In the PCR, 60 Vbeta and 13 Jbeta primers were used. Repertoires were generated with immunoSEQ multiplex PCR, while TCRdb's copy carries only in-frame clones and drops some. Listed are 200,000 or so clones; less than 0.9% falls within the top ten. The sequenced material came from PBMCs. The sequence was obtained from a boy under 18 in good health and CMV-seronegative.

DNA of the CDR3: TGTGCCAGTAGTATGGCAACAGGGACCGGTTCACCCCTCCACTTT. Its protein product is CASSMATGTGSPLHF. J is TRBJ1-6 and V is TRBV19; a weak D match, TRBD1 (6 bases). Germline assignment: CDR1 LNHDA and CDR2 SQIVND (reference sequence). V shed 3 bases and J shed 9 bases, with 15 bases lying between them. The CDR3 spans 15 residues.